These 25 T cell receptor beta chains share one sample of origin, sequenced in a study of low-dose radiotherapy and immunotherapy resistance in tumors. cDNA synthesis used a TRAV/TRBV-specific primer set for both chains. Amplification of TCRs used a constant-region primer and V-primer adapter for 20 PCR cycles. TCRdb used MiXCR to reprocess the reads, holding one entry per CDR3 protein. This table has around 10,000 distinct CDR3 sequences, 60% to 80% appearing once. The receptor set was obtained from a human donor with advanced metastatic prostate, ovarian, gallbladder or colorectal cancer (not recorded which). This table probably holds off-target reads from a library built for another chain.

The chain combines TRBV18 with TRBJ1-2; 7 bases are a match to TRBD1. CDR1 is KGHSH and CDR2 is LQKENI in the germline V gene. This CDR3 is 15 amino acids long. V lost 1 base to trimming and J lost 8 bases; unmatched junction nucleotides: 10. The CDR3 loop is CASSPLEGANRGYTF. The CDR3 DNA is TGTGCCAGCTCACCACTGGAGGGGGCGAATCGGGGCTACACCTTC.

The J gene is TRBJ2-4, the V gene TRBV6-2 or TRBV6-3, with D possibly being TRBD2 (5 bases). V lost 9 bases and J 0 bases, leaving 15 bases between the germline ends. There are 15 residues in the CDR3. CDR1 is MNHEY, CDR2 SVGEGT, per germline. The DNA of the CDR3 is TGTGCCAGTTCGGACGGAGGACTAGCCAAAAACATTCAGTACTTC. This sequence encodes CASSDGGLAKNIQYF.

The chain carries TRBV2 and TRBJ1-5; no reliable D call. Germline V gene data show CDR1 as SNHLY and CDR2 as FYNNEI. The CDR3 consists of 13 residues. V was pared by 6 bases and J by 1 base, with 7 bases between. In DNA form, the CDR3 reads TGTGCCAGCAGCAGAGAAAGCAATCAGCCCCAGCATTTT. As protein: CASSRESNQPQHF.

The sample holds a few counts of this clonotype. The chain couples TRBV9 to TRBJ2-7; 12 positions agree with TRBD2. CDR1 and CDR2 from the germline V gene are SGDLS and YYNGEE. The CDR3 totals 19 residues. Germline trimming cut 4 bases from V and 1 base from J; bases unmatched to any gene: 15. The CDR3 spells CASSPRDGSGLAGSYEQYF. CDR3 nucleotides: TGTGCCAGCAGCCCCCGGGACGGATCGGGACTAGCGGGTTCCTACGAGCAGTACTTC. The whole variable domain, filled in from reference TRBV9 and TRBJ2-7, reads DSGVTQTPKHLITATGQRVTLRCSPRSGDLSVYWYQQSLDQGLQFLIQYYNGEERAKGNILERFSAQQFPDLHSELNLSSLELGDSALYFCASSPRDGSGLAGSYEQYFGPGTRLTVT.

The chain joins TRBV5-1 to TRBJ1-4; 9 bases match TRBD1. Germline CDR1 and CDR2: SGHRS and YFSETQ. CDR3 length: 16 residues. Trimming removed 4 bases from V and 7 bases from J; junction bases left unmatched: 11. The CDR3 nucleotides read TGCGCCAGCAGCCAAGTGGACGGACAGGGGCTTGAAAAACTGTTTTTT. Protein: CASSQVDGQGLEKLFF. Variable domain in full (rest from reference TRBV5-1 and TRBJ1-4): KAGVTQTPRYLIKTRGQQVTLSCSPISGHRSVSWYQQTPGQGLQFLFEYFSETQRNKGNFPGRFSGRQFSNSRSEMNVSTLELGDSALYLCASSQVDGQGLEKLFFGSGTQLSVL.

This clonotype occurred a few times. The J gene is TRBJ2-1, the V gene TRBV30; tentatively, D is TRBD2 (6 bases). The germline V gene has CDR1 GTSNPN and CDR2 SVGIG (reference sequence). There are 15 residues in the CDR3. V was cut by 4 bases and J by 4 bases, with 17 bases left in between. This CDR3 is CAWKGGQPLYNEQFF. The CDR3 bases are TGTGCCTGGAAAGGAGGGCAGCCTTTATACAATGAGCAGTTCTTC.

This chain connects TRBV6-2 or TRBV6-3 to TRBJ2-1; 8 bases agree with TRBD2. Per the germline V gene, CDR1 is MNHEY and CDR2 is SVGEGT. Trimming at V came to 5 bases and at J to 6 bases, leaving 15 bases not matched to a gene. The CDR3 spans 17 residues. The CDR3 region is CASSPVTASGYSNEQFF. DNA of the CDR3: TGTGCCAGCAGTCCGGTTACGGCTAGCGGGTACTCCAATGAGCAGTTCTTC.

This clonotype showed up just once. The chain couples TRBV12-3 or TRBV12-4 to TRBJ1-2; a possible D gene is TRBD1 (5 bases). The CDR3 runs 16 residues. With 7 bases removed from V and 5 bases from J, the gap between germline ends came to 23 bases. CDR3 nucleotide sequence: TGTGCCAGCAAGGGACCCGGCGCTAATGGGGTTTATGGCTACACCTTC. Encoded protein: CASKGPGANGVYGYTF.

This chain uses TRBV10-3 with TRBJ1-6, with unresolved D. V was clipped by 0 bases and J by 7 bases, with 16 bases between them. CDR1 and CDR2 from the germline V gene are ENHRY and SYGVKD. The CDR3 consists of 17 residues. Written as DNA, the CDR3 is TGTGCCATCAGTGAGTCGCAAATTGACCAGTTGAATTCACCCCTCCACTTT. Amino acids: CAISESQIDQLNSPLHF.

The rearrangement joins TRBV19 to TRBJ2-1; possibly TRBD2 for D (7 bases). The germline V gene has CDR1 LNHDA and CDR2 SQIVND (reference sequence). This CDR3 is built from 11 residues. V lost 8 bases and J 10 bases, leaving 12 bases between the germline ends. CDR3 bases: TGTGCCAGTGCCGGGGGGCTCGAGCAGTTCTTC. Translation: CASAGGLEQFF. Using reference TRBV19 and TRBJ2-1 for the parts outside the CDR3, the full variable domain is DGGITQSPKYLFRKEGQNVTLSCEQNLNHDAMYWYRQDPGQGLRLIYYSQIVNDFQKGDIAEGYSVSREKKESFPLTVTSAQKNPTAFYLCASAGGLEQFFGPGTRLTVL.

The chain combines TRBV4-3 with TRBJ2-3; 8 bases line up with TRBD2. CDR3 length: 16 residues. Germline CDR1 and CDR2: LGHNA and YSLEER. Losses at the gene ends were 0 bases for V and 1 base for J; bases not matched to a gene: 3. As DNA, the CDR3 is TGCGCCAGCAGCCAAGATCCGCGGGAGGGCACAGATACGCAGTATTTT. It is translated as CASSQDPREGTDTQYF.

This clonotype occurred once. V is TRBV7-3 and J is TRBJ2-3; 8 nucleotides agree with TRBD1. The CDR3 sequence is 15 residues long. J was trimmed by 5 bases and V by 3 bases; bases with no gene match: 7. The germline V gene encodes CDR1 SGHTA and CDR2 FQGTGA. The CDR3 is CASSFGTGTRDTQYF. The CDR3 DNA is TGTGCCAGCAGCTTCGGGACAGGAACGAGAGATACGCAGTATTTT.

The count of this clonotype is one. The V gene is TRBV24-1, the J gene TRBJ2-3; D gene ambiguous. Trimming left V 0 bases short and J 8 bases short, with 2 bases between. Germline CDR1 reads KGHDR; CDR2 reads SFDVKD. The CDR3 has 11 amino acids. CDR3 loop: CATSDLGTQYF. The DNA for the CDR3 is TGTGCCACCAGTGATTTGGGTACGCAGTATTTT.

The chain uses TRBV6-2 or TRBV6-3 and TRBJ1-5; the match to TRBD1 covers 9 bases. CDR3 length equals 15 residues. Germline V gives CDR1 MNHEY, CDR2 SVGEGT. V trimming: 0 bases; J trimming: 6 bases; junction bases outside the gene matches: 3. CDR3 nucleotide sequence: TGTGCCAGCAGTTACTCCGGACAGGGGAGTCAGCCCCAGCATTTT. Residues: CASSYSGQGSQPQHF.

This chain connects TRBV19 to TRBJ1-6; D is perhaps TRBD1 (5 bases). Trimming pared 3 bases from V and 7 bases from J, leaving 13 bases between. This CDR3 comprises 15 residues. Germline lookup yields CDR1 LNHDA and CDR2 SQIVND (reference sequence). CDR3 amino acids: CASSIGDLGNSPLHF. CDR3 coding DNA: TGTGCCAGTAGTATCGGGGACCTGGGAAATTCACCCCTCCACTTT. Full variable domain (rest looked up from reference TRBV19 and TRBJ1-6): DGGITQSPKYLFRKEGQNVTLSCEQNLNHDAMYWYRQDPGQGLRLIYYSQIVNDFQKGDIAEGYSVSREKKESFPLTVTSAQKNPTAFYLCASSIGDLGNSPLHFGNGTRLTVT.

V is TRBV4-2 and J is TRBJ2-2, with TRBD1 as a possible D gene (5 bases). Germline V gene data show CDR1 as LGHNA and CDR2 as YNFKEQ. V lost 4 bases and J 0 bases, leaving 12 bases between the germline ends. The CDR3 length is 16 residues. The CDR3 region is CASSPTTDANTGELFF. CDR3 sequence (DNA): TGTGCCAGCAGCCCGACGACAGATGCGAACACCGGGGAGCTGTTTTTT.

The rearrangement uses TRBV12-3 or TRBV12-4 and TRBJ2-1; TRBD1 or TRBD2 may be the D gene (5 bases each). Trimming shortened V by 6 bases and J by 10 bases, and 19 bases separated the two germline ends. This CDR3 has 14 amino acids. The chain's CDR3 is CASSVLAQGGEQFF. The CDR3 bases are TGTGCCAGCAGCGTACTTGCCCAGGGCGGGGAGCAGTTCTTC.

The chain combines TRBV11-2 with TRBJ2-2, with TRBD2 matching 7 bases. J gave up 4 bases and V 1 base, and 3 bases lay outside the gene matches. The CDR3 extends over 15 amino acids. The germline V gene encodes CDR1 SGHAT and CDR2 FQNNGV. The CDR3 DNA reads TGTGCCAGCAGCTTAGGAGCGGGATTCACCGGGGAGCTGTTTTTT. Protein product: CASSLGAGFTGELFF.

This chain connects TRBV30 to TRBJ2-5, with TRBD2 matching 14 bases. Trimming removed 3 bases from V and 5 bases from J; junction bases left unmatched: 8. The germline V gene encodes CDR1 GTSNPN and CDR2 SVGIG (reference sequence). The CDR3 is made up of 16 amino acids. The CDR3 sequence is CAWRPGLAGVGETQYF. The CDR3 nucleotides are TGTGCCTGGAGGCCGGGACTAGCGGGAGTTGGGGAGACCCAGTACTTC.

The chain is built from TRBV29-1 and TRBJ2-5; D not certain. Germline CDR1 SQVTM, CDR2 ANQGSEA. The V end lost 4 bases, the J end lost 2 bases, and 5 bases lay between the germline ends. The CDR3 spans 11 residues. Here the CDR3 DNA reads TGCAGCGTTGGGCAGCAAGAGACCCAGTACTTC. Protein product: CSVGQQETQYF.

A single count supports this clonotype. This chain connects TRBV24-1 to TRBJ2-2; TRBD1 matches at 8 bases. The length of the CDR3 is 16 residues. Germline V CDR1 and CDR2: KGHDR, SFDVKD. Trimming took 4 bases from V and 4 from J; bases not matched to a gene: 7. Here the CDR3 reads CATSDPGQGTTGELFF. The DNA of the CDR3 is TGTGCCACCAGTGACCCCGGACAGGGTACCACCGGGGAGCTGTTTTTT.

This clonotype turned up a few times. The chain combines TRBV20-1 with TRBJ2-3; 8 bases line up with TRBD2. Looked up from germline, CDR1 is DFQATT and CDR2 is SNEGSKA (reference sequence). V gave up 3 bases and J gave up 6 bases; unmatched junction bases: 11. CDR3 size: 15 residues. CDR3 loop: CSASKLAVSSDTQYF. The CDR3 DNA is TGCAGTGCTAGTAAACTAGCGGTTAGTAGTGATACGCAGTATTTT.

The chain couples TRBV29-1 to TRBJ1-5; no definite D call. The CDR3 covers 13 residues. Trimming cost V 4 bases and J 1 base, with 8 bases left between them. Germline CDR1 reads SQVTM; CDR2 reads ANQGSEA. The CDR3, as DNA: TGCAGCGTTGCCACCGGGAGCAATCAGCCCCAGCATTTT. It is translated as CSVATGSNQPQHF.

The rearrangement links TRBV6-2 or TRBV6-3 to TRBJ2-1; 8 bases agree with TRBD2. CDR3 length: 17 amino acids. Germline CDR1 and CDR2: MNHEY and SVGEGT. V shed 0 bases and J 5 bases; nucleotides not matched to a gene: 9. This chain's CDR3 is CASSYSFGSGNNNEQFF. As DNA, the CDR3 is TGTGCCAGCAGTTACTCATTTGGTAGCGGGAATAACAATGAGCAGTTCTTC.

The chain couples TRBV11-3 to TRBJ2-2; no reliable D call. CDR3 size: 15 residues. The V end lost 5 bases, the J end lost 3 bases, and 13 bases lay between the germline ends. The V gene's germline CDR1 is SGHNT and CDR2 YENEEA. The CDR3, as DNA: TGTGCCAGCAGCCCACGGACGGGCTACACCGGGGAGCTGTTTTTT. Translation: CASSPRTGYTGELFF.